One and the same sample provided the 17 T cell receptor beta chains below, sequenced in a study of metastatic and nonmetastatic thyroid tumors. There were no patients who had received any treatment before thyroid surgery. MiXCR was used by TCRdb to re-call the PCR reads. Of some 15,000 clones in the sample, roughly 12% were seen once. The sequencing input was blood. The receptors were sampled from a female donor with papillary thyroid cancer or a benign thyroid nodule (not recorded which). Some clones in this sample may be carry-over from other donors' samples.

This clone is medium-sized within its sample. The rearrangement links TRBV6-1 to TRBJ1-2; 7 bases fit TRBD1. CDR1 is MNHNS, CDR2 SASEGT, per germline. This CDR3 is built from 13 residues. Losses at the gene ends were 4 bases for V and 6 bases for J; bases not matched to a gene: 5. DNA of the CDR3: TGTGCCAGCAGTGCTACAGGGGCCCATGGCTACACCTTC. It codes for CASSATGAHGYTF.

This clone has at least ten counts. The chain has TRBV15 and TRBJ1-3; D is possibly TRBD1 (6 bases). V shed 4 bases and J shed 2 bases, with 6 bases lying between them. Germline V gene data show CDR1 as LNHNV and CDR2 as YYDKDF (reference sequence). This CDR3 is 13 amino acids long. For the CDR3, the DNA is TGTGCCACCAGCAACAGGGCTGGAAACACCATATATTTT. It encodes CATSNRAGNTIYF.

This clone turned up a few times. The chain joins TRBV6-1 to TRBJ2-7; D could derive from TRBD1 or TRBD2 (6 bases each). The germline V and J ends were trimmed by 6 bases and 2 bases, with 14 bases remaining between them. The CDR3 length is 14 residues. Germline V lookup: CDR1 MNHNS, CDR2 SASEGT. The CDR3 reads CASRGGRLTYEQYF. The CDR3 DNA sequence: TGTGCCAGCAGAGGGGGGCGGCTCACCTACGAGCAGTACTTC.

This clone was found many times. The J gene is TRBJ1-2, the V gene TRBV6-1, with D perhaps matching TRBD1 (5 bases). The CDR3 runs 15 residues. With 2 bases removed from V and 1 base from J, the gap between germline ends came to 11 bases. Looked up from germline, CDR1 is MNHNS and CDR2 is SASEGT. CDR3 sequence (DNA): TGTGCCAGCAGTGAATGGCACGGGGGTAACTATGGCTACACCTTC. This encodes CASSEWHGGNYGYTF.

This clone has a count of ten or more. The CDR3 protein is CASSRRLGTSENPDTQYF. The CDR3 region has the DNA TGTGCCAGCAGTCGACGCCTAGGGACTAGCGAGAACCCAGATACGCAGTATTTT. The chain links TRBV28 to TRBJ2-3; 10 bases agree with TRBD2. With V trimmed by 5 bases and J by 4 bases, 15 bases remained unmatched. CDR1 MDHEN and CDR2 SYDVKM come from the germline V gene. This CDR3 has 18 residues.

This clone appeared many times. V is TRBV6-1 and J is TRBJ1-1; D not resolved. The length of the CDR3 is 12 residues. The V end lost 7 bases, the J end lost 9 bases, and 15 bases lay between the germline ends. Germline V CDR1 and CDR2: MNHNS, SASEGT. The CDR3: CASNPPSGQAFF. The CDR3 DNA is TGTGCCAGCAACCCCCCCAGCGGCCAAGCTTTCTTT.

The chain recombines TRBV4-2 with TRBJ2-7; D gene ambiguous. Deletions cut 4 bases from V and 4 bases from J, with 5 bases between. CDR1 is LGHNA, CDR2 YNFKEQ, per germline. The CDR3 totals 11 residues. CDR3 DNA: TGTGCCAGCAGCCTCGGATACGAGCAGTACTTC. This encodes CASSLGYEQYF.

This clone has only a few counts. A much larger clonotype is one base distant, so this may be a read error. The sample contains more than one DNA sequence encoding this CDR3. This chain links TRBV12-3 or TRBV12-4 with TRBJ2-2; D is possibly TRBD2 (5 bases). The length of the CDR3 is 14 residues. This CDR3 reads CAIRRGISTGELFF. As DNA, the CDR3 is TGTGCCATCCGCCGGGGTATAAGTACCGGGGAGCTGTTCTTT.

The rearrangement links TRBV6-1 to TRBJ2-5; TRBD2 aligns across 11 bases. Germline CDR1 MNHNS, CDR2 SASEGT. J was trimmed by 7 bases and V by 7 bases; bases with no gene match: 5. The CDR3 is made up of 13 amino acids. The CDR3 sequence is CASILAGEGTQYF. CDR3 nucleotides: TGTGCCAGCATACTAGCGGGGGAAGGGACCCAGTACTTC.

This clone came up a few times. This chain connects TRBV6-1 to TRBJ2-3; D possibly corresponds to TRBD1 (6 bases). The CDR3 spans 15 residues. Trimming took 5 bases from V and 2 from J, leaving 14 bases between them. Germline values: CDR1 MNHNS, CDR2 SASEGT. For the CDR3, the DNA is TGTGCCAGCAGTCCCTGGACAGACATCACAGATACGCAGTATTTT. Amino acid sequence: CASSPWTDITDTQYF.

The CDR3 region is CASSPLADNYEQYF. The CDR3 DNA is TGTGCCAGCAGTCCCCTAGCGGACAATTACGAGCAGTACTTC. The chain is built from TRBV28 and TRBJ2-7; TRBD2 matches 7 bases. V was clipped by 5 bases and J by 4 bases; unmatched bases: 8. From germline, CDR1 is MDHEN and CDR2 SYDVKM. The length of the CDR3 is 14 residues.

This clone was counted at least ten times. The chain employs TRBV9 and TRBJ1-4; 8 bases agree with TRBD1. This CDR3 has 15 residues. V dropped 0 bases and J dropped 4; count of bases not matched to a gene: 2. Germline V gene lookup returns CDR1 SGDLS and CDR2 YYNGEE. Here the CDR3 reads CASSVGTGFNEKLFF. CDR3 in DNA: TGTGCCAGCAGCGTAGGGACAGGGTTTAATGAAAAACTGTTTTTT.

In its sample, this clone was seen many times. This chain joins TRBV20-1 and TRBJ2-1; D not certain. The V end was cut by 0 bases, the J end by 0 bases, with 6 bases between. This CDR3 spans 14 amino acids. Per germline, CDR1 DFQATT and CDR2 SNEGSKA (reference sequence). CDR3 sequence (DNA): TGCAGTGCTAGAGACAGGATCTCCTACAATGAGCAGTTCTTC. Translated, it gives CSARDRISYNEQFF.

The sample holds many counts of this clone. The rearrangement uses TRBV20-1 and TRBJ2-2, with D perhaps TRBD2 (6 bases). Trimming stripped 6 bases from V and 2 bases from J, with 13 bases between. The CDR3 contains 14 residues. Germline V gives CDR1 DFQATT, CDR2 SNEGSKA (reference sequence). In DNA form, the CDR3 reads TGCAGTGCCACTCCTAGCGCTAACACCGGGGAGCTGTTTTTT. Its translation: CSATPSANTGELFF.

Of note for this clone: A junction boundary mismatches the germline segment, possibly from a read error. Within the sample, other DNA sequences also encode this same CDR3. V usage is TRBV3-1 and J usage is TRBJ1-1; the D gene is possibly TRBD1 (5 bases). The germline CDR1 and CDR2 sequences are LGHDT and YNNKEL (reference sequence). This CDR3 contains 17 residues. The CDR3 DNA is TGTGCCAGCAAAAAAAGCAGGGACGTTTTTATGAACACTGAGGCTTTCTTT. It encodes CASKKSRDVFMNTEAFF.

This chain uses TRBV6-1 with TRBJ1-1; D gene unclear. CDR3 size: 11 residues. V was cut by 7 bases and J by 10 bases, with 13 bases left in between. CDR1 is MNHNS and CDR2 is SASEGT in the germline V gene. CDR3 in amino acids: CASTSGLGAFF. The CDR3 nucleotides read TGTGCCAGCACCTCAGGATTAGGAGCTTTCTTT.

Judged by abundance, this clone is medium-sized. V is TRBV5-1 and J is TRBJ1-6; TRBD1 aligns across 8 bases. Germline lookup yields CDR1 SGHRS and CDR2 YFSETQ. The CDR3 length is 15 residues. Trimming took 3 bases from V and 8 from J; bases not matched to a gene: 7. CDR3 sequence reads: CASSSRQGLDSPLHF. In nucleotides, the CDR3 is TGCGCCAGCAGCTCGAGACAGGGGTTGGATTCACCCCTCCACTTT.